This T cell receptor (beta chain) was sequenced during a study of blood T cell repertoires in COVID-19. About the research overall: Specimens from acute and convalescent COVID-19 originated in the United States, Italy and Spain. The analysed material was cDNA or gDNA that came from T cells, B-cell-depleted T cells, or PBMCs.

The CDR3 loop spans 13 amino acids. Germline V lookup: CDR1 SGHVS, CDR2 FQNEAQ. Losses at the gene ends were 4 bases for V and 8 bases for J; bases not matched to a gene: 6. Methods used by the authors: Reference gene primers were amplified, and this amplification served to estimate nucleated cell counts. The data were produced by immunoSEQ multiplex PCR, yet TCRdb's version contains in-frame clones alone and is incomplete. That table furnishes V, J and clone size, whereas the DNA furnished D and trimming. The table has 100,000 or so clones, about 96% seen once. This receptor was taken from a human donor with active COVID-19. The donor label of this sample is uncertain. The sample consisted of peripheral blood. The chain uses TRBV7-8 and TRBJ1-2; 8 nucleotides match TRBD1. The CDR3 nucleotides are TGTGCCAGCAGCTCCGACAGGGGCGGCGGCTACACCTTC. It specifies CASSSDRGGGYTF.